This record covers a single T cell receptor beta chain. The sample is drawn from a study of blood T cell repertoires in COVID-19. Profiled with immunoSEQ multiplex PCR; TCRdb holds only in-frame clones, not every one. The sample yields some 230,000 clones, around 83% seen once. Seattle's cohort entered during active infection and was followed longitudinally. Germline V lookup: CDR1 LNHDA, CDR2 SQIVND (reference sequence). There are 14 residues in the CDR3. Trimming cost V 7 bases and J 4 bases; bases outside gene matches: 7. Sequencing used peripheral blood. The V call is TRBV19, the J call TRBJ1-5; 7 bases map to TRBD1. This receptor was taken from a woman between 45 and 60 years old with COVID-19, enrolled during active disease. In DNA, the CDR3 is TGTGCCAGTAAGTCAGGGGGTTATAATCAGCCCCAGCATTTT. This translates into CASKSGGYNQPQHF.